The 15 T cell receptor beta chains below were found in one sample sequenced in a study of blood T cell repertoires in COVID-19. Using immunoSEQ multiplex PCR, the repertoire was profiled, and TCRdb retains in-frame clones only, with some absent. The sample has hundreds of thousands of clones, nearly 90% seen once. The sample consisted of PBMCs or T cells enriched from blood (not recorded which). The receptors originated from a woman between 35 and 50 years old with acute COVID-19.

The chain carries TRBV21-1 and TRBJ1-6; the table gives TRBD1 as D, unverified against the DNA. TRBV21-1 constitutes a pseudogene. The CDR3 spans 16 residues. The CDR3 region is CASSAERGDDDSPLHF. The CDR3 DNA is TGTGCCAGCAGCGCGGAAAGGGGCGACGATGATTCACCCCTCCACTTT.

This chain connects TRBV10-3 to TRBJ1-2, with 8 bases aligning to TRBD1. With V trimmed by 3 bases and J by 8 bases, 8 bases remained unmatched. The CDR3 loop spans 14 amino acids. CDR1 is ENHRY, CDR2 SYGVKD, per germline. The CDR3 DNA follows: TGTGCCATCAGTGATGGGCAGGGGGCTGGAGGCTACACCTTC. It codes for CAISDGQGAGGYTF.

This clone was detected a few times. The chain joins TRBV19 to TRBJ1-4, with 8 nucleotides matching TRBD1. Germline loops: CDR1 LNHDA, CDR2 SQIVND (reference sequence). The trim removed 11 bases at V and 8 bases at J, leaving 10 bases unmatched. CDR3 length equals 13 residues. The CDR3 DNA follows: TGTGCCGTAGCTGGACAGGGTGACGAAAAACTGTTTTTT. It codes for CAVAGQGDEKLFF.

The V call is TRBV27, the J call TRBJ1-2; 11 nucleotides line up with TRBD1. The CDR3 loop spans 15 amino acids. Trimming removed 8 bases from V and 8 bases from J; junction bases left unmatched: 13. Germline CDR1 and CDR2: MNHEY and SMNVEV (reference sequence). CDR3 coding DNA: TGTGCCAGCGGGTTTACCGGGACAGGGGGAATGGGCTACACCTTC. Translating gives CASGFTGTGGMGYTF.

This chain links TRBV5-4 with TRBJ1-2; 7 bases match TRBD1. This CDR3 spans 14 amino acids. Germline assignment: CDR1 SGHNT and CDR2 YYREEE (reference sequence). V lost 2 bases, J lost 8 bases, and 9 bases stayed unmatched. The CDR3 DNA follows: TGTGCCAGCAGCTTTTCAGGGGGTCTCGGCGGCTACACCTTC. Translating gives CASSFSGGLGGYTF.

The genes are TRBV7-9 and TRBJ1-3; 9 nucleotides line up with TRBD1. Germline V CDR1 and CDR2: SEHNR, FQNEAQ (reference sequence). This CDR3 contains 16 residues. The V segment lost 4 bases and the J segment 3 bases; nucleotides outside the gene matches: 7. The CDR3 bases are TGTGCCAGCAGCTCGGGGGGGACAGGGAGTGGAAACACCATATATTTT. As protein: CASSSGGTGSGNTIYF.

The chain links TRBV5-1 to TRBJ2-7; 10 bases agree with TRBD1. CDR3 length: 15 residues. The germline V gene encodes CDR1 SGHRS and CDR2 YFSETQ. J lost 3 bases, V lost 0 bases, and 3 bases had no gene match. CDR3 nucleotide sequence: TGCGCCAGCAGCTTGGTCTGGGACAGGGGCTACGAGCAGTACTTC. This translates into CASSLVWDRGYEQYF.

The chain combines TRBV7-2 with TRBJ1-3; D might be TRBD1 (6 bases). Germline-derived CDR1 and CDR2 are SGHTA and FQGNSA. V was cut by 1 base and J by 4 bases, with 11 bases left in between. This CDR3 is 15 amino acids long. The CDR3 DNA sequence: TGTGCCAGCAGCTTAGTCTCAGGGGCGGGAAACACCATATATTTT. It specifies CASSLVSGAGNTIYF. The whole variable domain, remainder taken from reference TRBV7-2 and TRBJ1-3, is GAGVSQSPSNKVTEKGKDVELRCDPISGHTALYWYRQSLGQGLEFLIYFQGNSAPDKSGLPSDRFSAERTGGSVSTLTIQRTQQEDSAVYLCASSLVSGAGNTIYFGEGSWLTVV.

This sequence joins TRBV11-2 and TRBJ1-1; no reliable D call. This CDR3 has 15 amino acids. The germline CDR1 and CDR2 sequences are SGHAT and FQNNGV. V lost 4 bases and J 3 bases, leaving 15 bases between the germline ends. CDR3 amino acids: CASSSSGGLHTEAFF. In DNA, the CDR3 is TGTGCCAGCAGCTCCTCAGGTGGGTTGCACACTGAAGCTTTCTTT. The whole variable domain, remainder taken from reference TRBV11-2 and TRBJ1-1, is EAGVAQSPRYKIIEKRQSVAFWCNPISGHATLYWYQQILGQGPKLLIQFQNNGVVDDSQLPKDRFSAERLKGVDSTLKIQPAKLEDSAVYLCASSSSGGLHTEAFFGQGTRLTVV.

J is TRBJ1-6 and V is TRBV6-6, with unresolved D. The CDR3 is 14 residues long. Between the trimmed V and J ends, which lost 0 bases and 7 bases, there was a span of 7 bases. Per germline, CDR1 MNHNY and CDR2 SVGAGI (reference sequence). The CDR3 is CASSYSLKNSPLHF. DNA of the CDR3: TGTGCCAGCAGTTACTCGCTAAAAAATTCACCCCTCCACTTT.

The J gene is TRBJ1-3, the V gene TRBV5-4; D is undetermined. CDR3 length: 14 amino acids. Germline CDR1 reads SGHNT; CDR2 reads YYREEE (reference sequence). Trimming took 3 bases from V and 0 from J, leaving 7 bases between them. Here the CDR3 reads CASSSQFSGNTIYF. CDR3 sequence (DNA): TGTGCCAGCAGCTCGCAGTTCTCTGGAAACACCATATATTTT.

V and J are TRBV3-1 (or the pseudogene TRBV3-2) and TRBJ1-2; 12 bases align to TRBD1. Germline values: CDR1 LGHDT, CDR2 YNNKEL (reference sequence). This CDR3 contains 15 residues. V trimming: 2 bases; J trimming: 8 bases; junction bases outside the gene matches: 6. This CDR3 is CASSQLGTGGAGYTF. The DNA for the CDR3 is TGTGCCAGCAGCCAACTAGGGACAGGGGGCGCAGGCTACACCTTC.

This sequence joins TRBV3-1 (or the pseudogene TRBV3-2) and TRBJ1-5, with D possibly TRBD1 on 6 matching bases. CDR1 is LGHDT and CDR2 is YNNKEL in the germline V gene (reference sequence). The CDR3 consists of 15 residues. Trimming cost V 4 bases and J 4 bases, with 14 bases left between them. The CDR3 here is CASSRDRSRNQPQHF. The CDR3 DNA follows: TGTGCCAGCAGCCGAGACAGGTCCCGAAATCAGCCCCAGCATTTT.

The chain is built from TRBV11-2 and TRBJ2-1, with TRBD2 as a possible D gene (6 bases). CDR3 length: 14 amino acids. Trimming took 5 bases from V and 8 from J, leaving 16 bases between them. Germline V gene lookup returns CDR1 SGHAT and CDR2 FQNNGV. The CDR3, as DNA: TGTGCCAGCAGCCAAAAGACGGGAGAGGATGAGCAGTTCTTC. It codes for CASSQKTGEDEQFF. Combining the CDR3 with reference TRBV11-2 and TRBJ2-1 gives the whole variable domain EAGVAQSPRYKIIEKRQSVAFWCNPISGHATLYWYQQILGQGPKLLIQFQNNGVVDDSQLPKDRFSAERLKGVDSTLKIQPAKLEDSAVYLCASSQKTGEDEQFFGPGTRLTVL.

The rearrangement uses TRBV18 and TRBJ2-1; perhaps TRBD1 as D (5 bases). This CDR3 is 14 amino acids long. V lost 4 bases and J 7 bases, leaving 14 bases between the germline ends. Germline V gene lookup returns CDR1 KGHSH and CDR2 LQKENI. The CDR3 region is CASSRAGFGNEQFF. CDR3 DNA sequence: TGTGCCAGCTCACGGGCAGGGTTTGGGAATGAGCAGTTCTTC. Filled out from reference TRBV18 and TRBJ2-1, the complete variable domain reads NAGVMQNPRHLVRRRGQEARLRCSPMKGHSHVYWYRQLPEEGLKFMVYLQKENIIDESGMPKERFSAEFPKEGPSILRIQQVVRGDSAAYFCASSRAGFGNEQFFGPGTRLTVL.